The 26 T cell receptor beta chains below all came from one sample that was sequenced in a study of T cells after posttransplantation cyclophosphamide. Clones were sequenced by immunoSEQ multiplex PCR, and TCRdb holds only the in-frame ones, with some missing. Altogether tens of thousands of clones were found in the sample, and no singletons occur. Material for sequencing was PBMCs. The receptors originated from a man in his forties or fifties in good health, CMV-negative, and a related stem cell transplant donor.

The table lists this clone with many counts. This chain uses TRBV19 with TRBJ1-5; possibly TRBD1 for D (5 bases). The CDR3 has 15 amino acids. The V end lost 7 bases, the J end lost 4 bases, and 17 bases lay between the germline ends. Germline V gives CDR1 LNHDA, CDR2 SQIVND (reference sequence). The CDR3: CASIKSGGPNQPQHF. DNA of the CDR3: TGTGCCAGTATAAAATCGGGGGGACCAAATCAGCCCCAGCATTTT. Variable domain in full (rest from reference TRBV19 and TRBJ1-5): DGGITQSPKYLFRKEGQNVTLSCEQNLNHDAMYWYRQDPGQGLRLIYYSQIVNDFQKGDIAEGYSVSREKKESFPLTVTSAQKNPTAFYLCASIKSGGPNQPQHFGDGTRLSIL.

Many counts were recorded for this clone. The chain recombines TRBV11-2 with TRBJ2-5; 8 nucleotides align to TRBD2. In germline, CDR1 is SGHAT, CDR2 FQNNGV. The CDR3 runs to 17 residues. The V gene end was trimmed by 4 bases and the J gene end by 5 bases; junction bases not matched to a gene: 15. The CDR3 reads CASSSSGRGRTFETQYF. DNA of the CDR3: TGTGCCAGCAGCTCAAGCGGGAGAGGACGTACCTTCGAGACCCAGTACTTC.

This clone was counted ten times or more. The chain recombines TRBV7-6 with TRBJ2-3; 13 bases line up with TRBD2. In germline, CDR1 is SGHVS, CDR2 FNYEAQ. The CDR3 has 17 amino acids. V lost 1 base and J lost 3; bases outside the gene matches: 4. The CDR3 region has the DNA TGTGCCAGCAGCTTAGGGGGACTAGCGGGATCGACAGATACGCAGTATTTT. Translated, it gives CASSLGGLAGSTDTQYF. Complete variable domain (other parts from reference TRBV7-6 and TRBJ2-3): GAGVSQSPRYKVTKRGQDVALRCDPISGHVSLYWYRQALGQGPEFLTYFNYEAQQDKSGLPNDRFSAERPEGSISTLTIQRTEQRDSAMYRCASSLGGLAGSTDTQYFGPGTRLTVL.

This clone was seen repeatedly, ten times or more. The V gene is TRBV6-5, the J gene TRBJ1-1; 7 bases align to TRBD1. The CDR3 extends over 14 amino acids. V shed 5 bases and J 6 bases; nucleotides not matched to a gene: 9. Germline-derived CDR1 and CDR2 are MNHEY and SVGAGI. The CDR3 DNA follows: TGTGCCAGCAGTCAACTCGACAGGGCCCCTGAAGCTTTCTTT. It codes for CASSQLDRAPEAFF.

On this clone: At one end, the junction sequence differs from germline, possibly due to a read error. This chain connects TRBV4-3 to TRBJ2-3; 16 bases match TRBD2. CDR1 is LGHNA and CDR2 is YSLEER in the germline V gene. The CDR3 consists of 17 residues. CDR3 residues: CPSSQGLAGGYTDTQYF. Written as DNA, the CDR3 is TGCCCCAGCAGCCAGGGACTAGCGGGAGGGTACACAGATACGCAGTATTTT.

This clone was counted many times. The rearrangement links TRBV2 to TRBJ2-3, with 11 nucleotides matching TRBD2. CDR3 size: 14 residues. Germline assignment: CDR1 SNHLY and CDR2 FYNNEI. With V trimmed by 9 bases and J by 5 bases, 7 bases remained unmatched. CDR3 sequence reads: CASTGLAEIDTQYF. DNA of the CDR3: TGTGCCAGTACGGGACTAGCGGAAATAGATACGCAGTATTTT.

This rearrangement joins TRBV5-1 to TRBJ2-5; TRBD2 aligns across 9 bases. The germline gives CDR1 SGHRS, CDR2 YFSETQ. V shed 4 bases and J 5 bases; nucleotides not matched to a gene: 24. There are 20 residues in the CDR3. CDR3 region: CASSAGQEAWRGGRGETQYF. The CDR3 region has the DNA TGCGCCAGCAGCGCCGGACAGGAGGCCTGGCGGGGGGGCCGCGGGGAGACCCAGTACTTC.

In this sample, this clone turned up many times. The genes are TRBV11-2 and TRBJ2-2; TRBD1 matches 9 bases. V was pared by 5 bases and J by 2 bases, with 9 bases of the junction left unmatched. Germline-derived CDR1 and CDR2 are SGHAT and FQNNGV. The CDR3 is 17 amino acids. This chain's CDR3 is CASSRQQGAQNTGELFF. Here the CDR3 DNA reads TGTGCCAGCAGCCGACAACAGGGGGCGCAAAACACCGGGGAGCTGTTTTTT.

CDR3 in amino acids: CASSHEHLQGTYTDTQYF. CDR3 nucleotide sequence: TGCGCCAGCAGCCACGAGCACCTACAGGGGACCTACACAGATACGCAGTATTTT. This rearrangement joins TRBV4-1 to TRBJ2-3, with 7 bases aligning to TRBD1. CDR1 MGHRA and CDR2 YSYEKL come from the germline V gene. V lost 3 bases, J lost 2 bases, and 14 bases stayed unmatched. The CDR3 totals 18 residues.

This clone was counted many times. The chain has TRBV28 and TRBJ1-3, with 8 bases identical to TRBD1. V lost 4 bases to trimming and J lost 2 bases; unmatched junction nucleotides: 4. The CDR3 contains 15 residues. Germline V gives CDR1 MDHEN, CDR2 SYDVKM. The chain's CDR3 is CASSSTGGTGNTIYF. The CDR3 DNA reads as TGTGCCAGCAGTTCAACAGGGGGAACTGGAAACACCATATATTTT.

CDR3 region: CASSLDRGINYGYTF. The CDR3 nucleotides are TGTGCCAGCAGTTTGGACAGGGGCATTAACTATGGCTACACCTTC. The chain combines TRBV6-1 with TRBJ1-2; 9 nucleotides line up with TRBD1. The CDR3 is made up of 15 amino acids. Germline V gives CDR1 MNHNS, CDR2 SASEGT. V gave up 5 bases and J gave up 1 base; unmatched junction bases: 5.

This clone was seen a few times. J is TRBJ2-3 and V is TRBV11-1; maybe TRBD2 (5 bases). V lost 5 bases and J lost 6, with 9 bases in between. This CDR3 spans 12 amino acids. Germline V gene sequence: CDR1 SGHAT, CDR2 FQDESV (reference sequence). CDR3 protein: CASSPEGDTQYF. CDR3 bases: TGTGCCAGCAGCCCAGAGGGTGATACGCAGTATTTT.

The V gene is TRBV7-6, the J gene TRBJ2-5, with TRBD2 matching 12 bases. Losses at the gene ends were 2 bases for V and 3 bases for J; bases not matched to a gene: 7. The CDR3 length is 17 residues. From germline, CDR1 is SGHVS and CDR2 FNYEAQ. CDR3 DNA sequence: TGTGCCAGCAGCTTACTGTCTAGCGGGAGGGGGGAAGAGACCCAGTACTTC. Translation: CASSLLSSGRGEETQYF.

This chain links TRBV4-1 with TRBJ2-5, with 8 bases fitting TRBD1. The CDR3 spans 16 residues. V gave up 0 bases and J gave up 7 bases; unmatched junction bases: 10. The germline CDR1 and CDR2 sequences are MGHRA and YSYEKL. CDR3 DNA sequence: TGCGCCAGCAGCCAAGATGCCACAGGGGGTATGGGGACCCAGTACTTC. Amino acid sequence: CASSQDATGGMGTQYF.

This clone was detected only a few times. Here the CDR3 reads CASSLRSATSGTNTGELFF. The CDR3 DNA is TGTGCCAGCAGCTTACGTTCGGCGACTAGCGGGACGAACACCGGGGAGCTGTTTTTT. This chain connects TRBV7-8 to TRBJ2-2, with 11 bases that match TRBD2. The CDR3 runs to 19 residues. The germline CDR1 and CDR2 sequences are SGHVS and FQNEAQ. V lost 2 bases and J lost 0; bases outside the gene matches: 8.

This clone has a count of ten or more. The chain is built from TRBV19 and TRBJ1-1, with D possibly being TRBD1 (5 bases). The CDR3 spans 14 residues. Per the germline V gene, CDR1 is LNHDA and CDR2 is SQIVND (reference sequence). Trimming shortened V by 10 bases and J by 0 bases, and 15 bases separated the two germline ends. CDR3 nucleotide sequence: TGTGCCACCGACGGAGGGGAATTGAACACTGAAGCTTTCTTT. Translation gives CATDGGELNTEAFF.

This clone was detected ten times or more. This chain links TRBV4-1 with TRBJ2-1; 10 bases are a match to TRBD2. With V trimmed by 0 bases and J by 7 bases, 6 bases remained unmatched. Germline CDR1 is MGHRA and CDR2 is YSYEKL. The CDR3 has 16 amino acids. In DNA form, the CDR3 reads TGCGCCAGCAGCCAAGAAGGTACTAGCGGGACGAATGAGCAGTTCTTC. Its protein is CASSQEGTSGTNEQFF.

This clone was seen repeatedly, ten times or more. The chain employs TRBV10-2 and TRBJ1-5; 8 bases match TRBD1. Per the germline V gene, CDR1 is WSHSY and CDR2 is SAAADI. This CDR3 spans 15 amino acids. The ends lost 5 bases at V and 6 bases at J; junction bases unmatched: 9. CDR3 in DNA: TGCGCCAGCAGTCCTCAGGGACAGGTCGGTCAGCCCCAGCATTTT. Translated, it gives CASSPQGQVGQPQHF.

This clone was seen many times. The chain is built from TRBV7-9 and TRBJ2-3; D is undetermined. This CDR3 region has 15 residues. Germline assignment: CDR1 SEHNR and CDR2 FQNEAQ (reference sequence). Trimming pared 6 bases from V and 0 bases from J, leaving 13 bases between. The chain's CDR3 is CASSLDTPSTDTQYF. CDR3 nucleotides: TGTGCCAGCAGTCTTGACACCCCTAGCACAGATACGCAGTATTTT.

This clone showed up many times. V gene TRBV9 combines with J gene TRBJ2-7; D not certain. V was cut by 3 bases and J by 3 bases, with 19 bases left in between. The V gene's germline CDR1 is SGDLS and CDR2 YYNGEE. The CDR3 is made up of 16 amino acids. This CDR3 is CASSGSPVSVVYEQYF. DNA of the CDR3: TGTGCCAGCAGCGGATCCCCTGTATCGGTCGTCTACGAGCAGTACTTC.

This clone was recorded many times. The chain's CDR3 is CASSLVGGEQFF. DNA of the CDR3: TGTGCCAGCAGCTTAGTAGGGGGTGAGCAGTTCTTC. V and J are TRBV7-7 and TRBJ2-1; tentatively, D is TRBD1 (6 bases). Trimming cost V 1 base and J 9 bases, with 7 bases left between them. Germline loops: CDR1 SSHAT, CDR2 FNYEAQ (reference sequence). This CDR3 has 12 amino acids.

This clone was seen at least ten times. The V call is TRBV2, the J call TRBJ1-2, with TRBD1 as a possible D gene (6 bases). The CDR3 extends over 13 amino acids. Trimming stripped 9 bases from V and 4 bases from J, with 15 bases between. Germline lookup yields CDR1 SNHLY and CDR2 FYNNEI. CDR3 sequence: CASFYRVSYGYTF. The CDR3 DNA is TGTGCCAGTTTTTACAGGGTGTCCTATGGCTACACCTTC.

V gene TRBV29-1 combines with J gene TRBJ2-3, with 9 nucleotides matching TRBD1. This CDR3 comprises 15 residues. The germline gives CDR1 SQVTM, CDR2 ANQGSEA. V lost 6 bases, J lost 5 bases, and 12 bases stayed unmatched. The CDR3 sequence is CSVHTGQGFLDTQYF. The DNA of the CDR3 is TGCAGCGTCCATACCGGACAGGGGTTTTTAGATACGCAGTATTTT.

This clone was found a few times. The chain employs TRBV5-1 and TRBJ2-5, with 10 bases matching TRBD1. The J call could be wrong; TRBJ2-7 is a better fit for the DNA end. Germline lookup yields CDR1 SGHRS and CDR2 YFSETQ. The CDR3 is 14 amino acids. The CDR3 reads CASSLGDRGNEQYF. As DNA, the CDR3 is TGCGCCAGCAGCTTGGGGGACAGGGGTAACGAGCAGTACTTC.

This clone has ten or more counts. The chain joins TRBV4-1 to TRBJ1-2; TRBD1 might be the D (5 bases). V lost 0 bases and J lost 7, with 12 bases in between. Germline CDR1 is MGHRA and CDR2 is YSYEKL. This CDR3 contains 14 residues. The CDR3 here is CASSQEQGLGGYTF. Here the CDR3 DNA reads TGCGCCAGCAGCCAAGAGCAGGGTCTAGGTGGCTACACCTTC.

Ten or more counts support this clone. The gene calls are TRBV7-2 and TRBJ2-1; D may be TRBD2 (6 bases). CDR1 is SGHTA, CDR2 FQGNSA, per germline. This CDR3 is 15 amino acids long. Trimming cost V 2 bases and J 4 bases, with 12 bases left between them. The CDR3 region has the DNA TGTGCCAGCAGCTTAAGACTAGATAGGTACAATGAGCAGTTCTTC. This translates into CASSLRLDRYNEQFF.